The 28 T cell receptor beta chains below were found in one sample sequenced in a study of a mutant IDH1 vaccine in newly diagnosed glioma. As for time point: baseline, week 1 (first vaccination visit). Treatment noted: pre-vaccination baseline after standard-of-care therapy. Profiled with immunoSEQ multiplex PCR; TCRdb holds only in-frame clones, not every one. The sample holds about 59,000 clones, 91% seen once. The source was PBMCs, collected from a glioma patient treated with radiotherapy, temozolomide or both. These receptor sequences come from a man over 45 with glioma.

V gene TRBV5-8 combines with J gene TRBJ2-1, with D perhaps TRBD1 or TRBD2 (6 bases each). V lost 1 base, J lost 9 bases, and 11 bases lay in between. Germline CDR1 reads SGHTS; CDR2 reads YDEGEE. The CDR3 runs 13 residues. This chain's CDR3 is CASSLYGGGEQFF. The DNA for the CDR3 is TGTGCCAGCAGCTTGTACGGGGGCGGTGAGCAGTTCTTC.

The chain employs TRBV21-1 and TRBJ1-6; TRBD1, the table's D call, was not compared with the DNA. TRBV21-1 is marked as a pseudogene. The CDR3 contains 18 residues. The CDR3: CASSKRQVLETSNSPLHF. CDR3 nucleotides: TGTGCCAGCAGCAAGCGACAGGTCCTCGAAACTAGTAATTCACCCCTCCACTTT.

The chain combines TRBV5-6 with TRBJ2-4, with 14 bases lining up with TRBD2. The CDR3 has 19 amino acids. J was trimmed by 5 bases and V by 4 bases; bases with no gene match: 14. Germline assignment: CDR1 SGHDT and CDR2 YYEEEE. CDR3 loop: CASSRTSGRISDSENIQYF. CDR3 DNA: TGTGCCAGCAGCCGGACTAGCGGGAGGATTTCAGATTCGGAAAACATTCAGTACTTC.

J is TRBJ1-1 and V is TRBV18; D remains ambiguous. The CDR3 has 13 amino acids. V lost 5 bases, J lost 1 base, and 8 bases lay in between. From germline, CDR1 is KGHSH and CDR2 LQKENI. DNA for the CDR3: TGTGCCAGCTCATACGACAAGAACACTGAAGCTTTCTTT. Translation: CASSYDKNTEAFF. The complete variable domain, with remaining parts taken from reference TRBV18 and TRBJ1-1, reads NAGVMQNPRHLVRRRGQEARLRCSPMKGHSHVYWYRQLPEEGLKFMVYLQKENIIDESGMPKERFSAEFPKEGPSILRIQQVVRGDSAAYFCASSYDKNTEAFFGQGTRLTVV.

This chain links TRBV5-6 with TRBJ2-7, with TRBD1 matching 9 bases. CDR1 is SGHDT and CDR2 is YYEEEE in the germline V gene. The CDR3 totals 14 residues. J gave up 6 bases and V 5 bases, and 9 bases lay outside the gene matches. In DNA form, the CDR3 reads TGTGCCAGCAGGACGGGACAGGGTGGGTCCGAGCAGTACTTC. Its translation is CASRTGQGGSEQYF.

This chain joins TRBV30 and TRBJ2-5, with D possibly being TRBD1 or TRBD2 (5 bases each). The CDR3 is 12 amino acids. The ends were cut back, 1 base at V and 4 bases at J, with 7 bases in the middle. Germline values: CDR1 GTSNPN, CDR2 SVGIG (reference sequence). CDR3 nucleotides: TGTGCCTGGAGTGGGGACGGAGAGACCCAGTACTTC. This sequence encodes CAWSGDGETQYF.

V gene TRBV7-2 combines with J gene TRBJ1-2; D ambiguous. Germline loops: CDR1 SGHTA, CDR2 FQGNSA. The V gene lost 3 bases and the J gene lost 6 bases, with 8 bases spanning the gap. This CDR3 region has 12 residues. The CDR3 here is CASSFSDNGYTF. The CDR3 coding sequence is TGTGCCAGCAGCTTTTCTGATAATGGCTACACCTTC.

The genes are TRBV5-1 and TRBJ1-6; a possible D gene is TRBD1 (5 bases). Looked up from germline, CDR1 is SGHRS and CDR2 is YFSETQ. Trimming left V 2 bases short and J 8 bases short, with 11 bases between. This CDR3 has 14 amino acids. The chain's CDR3 is CASSFSRADSPLHF. The CDR3 nucleotides are TGCGCCAGCAGCTTCTCCAGGGCCGATTCACCCCTCCACTTT. The complete variable domain, with remaining parts taken from reference TRBV5-1 and TRBJ1-6, reads KAGVTQTPRYLIKTRGQQVTLSCSPISGHRSVSWYQQTPGQGLQFLFEYFSETQRNKGNFPGRFSGRQFSNSRSEMNVSTLELGDSALYLCASSFSRADSPLHFGNGTRLTVT.

The gene calls are TRBV11-3 and TRBJ2-1; 9 bases align to TRBD1. This CDR3 is 15 amino acids long. The germline gives CDR1 SGHNT, CDR2 YENEEA. After removal of 5 bases from V and 5 bases from J, the junction contained 7 bases not matched to a gene. CDR3 coding DNA: TGTGCCAGCAGCGAGCTGGGACAGGGAAACAATGAGCAGTTCTTC. Protein sequence: CASSELGQGNNEQFF.

The genes are TRBV10-3 and TRBJ2-2; D is uncertain. The V and J ends lost 8 bases and 1 base respectively, with 11 bases between them. CDR3 length: 14 amino acids. Germline CDR1 reads ENHRY; CDR2 reads SYGVKD. Here the CDR3 reads CAISQIKNTGELFF. Here the CDR3 DNA reads TGTGCCATCTCGCAGATTAAGAACACCGGGGAGCTGTTTTTT.

This chain joins TRBV18 and TRBJ1-1; 7 bases map to TRBD1. This CDR3 spans 13 amino acids. The germline V gene encodes CDR1 KGHSH and CDR2 LQKENI. J was trimmed by 9 bases and V by 3 bases; bases with no gene match: 7. CDR3 coding DNA: TGTGCCAGCTCACCGGGGACAGACCGGAAAGCTTTCTTT. Translation gives CASSPGTDRKAFF.

This chain uses TRBV4-3 with TRBJ2-3, with 12 bases identical to TRBD2. Per the germline V gene, CDR1 is LGHNA and CDR2 is YSLEER. This CDR3 comprises 17 residues. V shed 1 base and J 6 bases; nucleotides not matched to a gene: 8. The CDR3 DNA follows: TGCGCCAGCAGCCAAGGGGTACTAGCGGGGGGTTCTGATACGCAGTATTTT. This translates into CASSQGVLAGGSDTQYF.

The chain links TRBV5-4 to TRBJ2-3; no clear D. V lost 6 bases and J 2 bases, leaving 10 bases between the germline ends. Germline assignment: CDR1 SGHNT and CDR2 YYREEE (reference sequence). The CDR3 totals 13 residues. CDR3 sequence: CASTHRTTDTQYF. The CDR3 region has the DNA TGTGCCAGCACCCACCGTACCACAGATACGCAGTATTTT.

The CDR3 bases are TGTGCCAGCTGCCCCAGAGGGGGACAGAGCTCCTACGAGCAGTACTTC. Protein: CASCPRGGQSSYEQYF. The V and J genes are TRBV27 and TRBJ2-7; 7 bases are a match to TRBD1. Losses at the gene ends were 8 bases for V and 0 bases for J; bases not matched to a gene: 13. The germline gives CDR1 MNHEY, CDR2 SMNVEV (reference sequence). CDR3 length: 16 amino acids.

The chain links TRBV7-9 to TRBJ2-5; no firm D call. V was trimmed by 5 bases and J by 4 bases, leaving 14 bases between them. The CDR3 loop spans 14 amino acids. Germline CDR1 and CDR2: SEHNR and FQNEAQ (reference sequence). The CDR3 reads CASSNFARGETQYF. The DNA for the CDR3 is TGTGCCAGCAGCAATTTCGCCCGTGGAGAGACCCAGTACTTC.

V gene TRBV7-6 combines with J gene TRBJ2-5, with D tentatively TRBD1 or TRBD2 (5 bases each). The V gene's germline CDR1 is SGHVS and CDR2 FNYEAQ. CDR3 length equals 13 residues. The germline V and J ends were trimmed by 1 base and 5 bases, with 8 bases remaining between them. CDR3 protein: CASSLGGFETQYF. The CDR3 DNA reads as TGTGCCAGCAGCTTAGGGGGGTTCGAGACCCAGTACTTC.

The genes are TRBV5-4 and TRBJ1-2; weak D call: TRBD1 (6 bases). The CDR3 has 16 amino acids. The V gene lost 4 bases and the J gene lost 4 bases, with 20 bases spanning the gap. The germline V gene has CDR1 SGHNT and CDR2 YYREEE (reference sequence). For the CDR3, the DNA is TGTGCCAGCAGCCCGCTCCAGGGCACAGGGTCCTATGGCTACACCTTC. This codes for CASSPLQGTGSYGYTF.

The chain carries TRBV11-3 and TRBJ2-7; TRBD1 matches at 9 bases. The V gene end was trimmed by 1 base and the J gene end by 4 bases; junction bases not matched to a gene: 5. The CDR3 runs to 15 residues. The V gene's germline CDR1 is SGHNT and CDR2 YENEEA. As DNA, the CDR3 is TGTGCCAGCAGCTTAGTTGGGACAGGGTCTTACGAGCAGTACTTC. Translating it yields CASSLVGTGSYEQYF.

J is TRBJ2-5 and V is TRBV5-1, with D perhaps TRBD1 (6 bases). Gene TRBJ2-7 matches the end of the DNA better, so the J call may be wrong. Germline V gene data show CDR1 as SGHRS and CDR2 as YFSETQ. The CDR3 runs 14 residues. The CDR3 bases are TGCGCCAGCAGCTCCCCGGGACACCTCTACGAGCAGTACTTC. As protein: CASSSPGHLYEQYF.

The genes are TRBV6-6 and TRBJ2-1, with 10 bases fitting TRBD1. The CDR3 spans 15 residues. V shed 2 bases and J 9 bases; nucleotides not matched to a gene: 7. The V gene's germline CDR1 is MNHNY and CDR2 SVGAGI (reference sequence). The CDR3 loop is CASSYPKGQGGEQFF. CDR3 DNA sequence: TGTGCCAGCAGTTACCCCAAAGGACAGGGGGGTGAGCAGTTCTTC.

The chain joins TRBV11-2 to TRBJ2-7, with a possible D match to TRBD1 (6 bases). The CDR3 has 14 amino acids. Germline lookup yields CDR1 SGHAT and CDR2 FQNNGV. Between the trimmed V and J ends, which lost 9 bases and 1 base, there was a span of 16 bases. The CDR3 loop reads CARATGLGSYEQYF. The CDR3 bases are TGTGCCAGGGCCACAGGGTTGGGGTCCTACGAGCAGTACTTC.

The rearrangement links TRBV19 to TRBJ2-1; 9 bases line up with TRBD2. V dropped 6 bases and J dropped 1; count of bases not matched to a gene: 7. CDR1 and CDR2 (germline): LNHDA, SQIVND (reference sequence). CDR3 length: 16 residues. CDR3 region: CASRTTSGRSYNEQFF. CDR3 in DNA: TGTGCCAGTAGGACGACTAGCGGACGATCCTACAATGAGCAGTTCTTC.

V is TRBV6-5 and J is TRBJ2-7, with D perhaps matching TRBD2 (6 bases). The ends were cut back, 11 bases at V and 2 bases at J, with 16 bases in the middle. The germline CDR1 and CDR2 sequences are MNHEY and SVGAGI. This CDR3 comprises 13 residues. The CDR3 spells CAATSGHPYEQYF. Here the CDR3 DNA reads TGTGCCGCCACCAGCGGGCATCCCTACGAGCAGTACTTC.

J is TRBJ1-5 and V is TRBV9, with 10 bases matching TRBD1. CDR1 and CDR2 (germline): SGDLS, YYNGEE. The CDR3 covers 14 residues. J was trimmed by 4 bases and V by 3 bases; bases with no gene match: 1. The DNA for the CDR3 is TGTGCCAGCAGCGGGGGACAGGGGAATCAGCCCCAGCATTTT. It translates to CASSGGQGNQPQHF.

This clone was recorded once. The chain is built from TRBV5-1 and TRBJ2-5; a weak D match, TRBD2 (6 bases). Trimming took off 0 bases at V and 1 base at J, with 7 bases between the two ends. The CDR3 is 14 amino acids. Germline V gives CDR1 SGHRS, CDR2 YFSETQ. CDR3 sequence (DNA): TGCGCCAGCAGCTTGGTGGGGGGCCAAGAGACCCAGTACTTC. Translation: CASSLVGGQETQYF.

The chain has TRBV5-1 and TRBJ2-7, with D perhaps matching TRBD2 (6 bases). Germline V gives CDR1 SGHRS, CDR2 YFSETQ. The CDR3 sequence is 15 residues long. Trimming pared 2 bases from V and 1 base from J, leaving 13 bases between. CDR3 DNA: TGCGCCAGCAGCTTTGGAGGTAGCGGATCCTACGAGCAGTACTTC. It translates to CASSFGGSGSYEQYF.

The V call is TRBV14, the J call TRBJ1-4; no definite D call. The CDR3 runs to 15 residues. Germline V gene data show CDR1 as SGHDN and CDR2 as FVKESK. V was cut by 2 bases and J by 8 bases, with 15 bases left in between. CDR3 sequence: CASSQNWATQEKLFF. CDR3 in DNA: TGTGCCAGCAGCCAAAACTGGGCAACCCAGGAAAAACTGTTTTTT.

J is TRBJ2-1 and V is TRBV10-2; a possible D gene is TRBD2 (5 bases). Per the germline V gene, CDR1 is WSHSY and CDR2 is SAAADI. The CDR3 covers 17 residues. Trimming removed 0 bases at V and 2 bases at J, with 14 bases between. CDR3: CASSESDRALAYNEQFF. The CDR3, as DNA: TGCGCCAGCAGTGAGTCGGATAGGGCACTAGCCTACAATGAGCAGTTCTTC.